This T cell receptor beta chain was obtained from a study of blood T cell repertoires in COVID-19. Study details: COVID-19 samples, acute and convalescent, were from the United States, Italy and Spain. PBMCs, B-cell-depleted T cells, or T cells provided the cDNA or gDNA that made up the material.

How the authors handled the data: Using reference gene primer amplification, nucleated cell counts were estimated. Using immunoSEQ multiplex PCR, the repertoire was profiled, and TCRdb retains in-frame clones only, with some absent. V and J calls and clone size are as listed in that table; D and trimming were resolved from the DNA. Altogether approximately 160,000 clones are present, over 80% being singletons, with the ten largest covering 9.1%. After removal of 2 bases from V and 7 bases from J, the junction contained 1 base not matched to a gene. Germline CDR1 MGHDK, CDR2 SYGVNS. The CDR3 sequence is 12 residues long.

What was sequenced was peripheral blood. This TCR derives from a woman at least 80 years old with active or convalescent COVID-19. The rearrangement joins TRBV25-1 to TRBJ1-2, with 7 bases aligning to TRBD1. Here the CDR3 DNA reads TGTGCCAGCAGTGAAACAGGGGTTGGCTACACCTTC. Its translation is CASSETGVGYTF.